This T cell receptor beta chain originates from a study of cytomegalovirus exposure and HLA in healthy donors. Across the study: HLA-typed donors were the source of about 85 million unique TCRs, which an early data release held. The study's findings and limits: Some public TCRs appeared in many individuals, while most sequences were rare.

Concerning this clone: The antigen is not known.

The primer mix had 60 Vbeta and 13 Jbeta primers. Profiling relied on immunoSEQ multiplex PCR, and the TCRdb table lists in-frame clones only, not all of them. This table has just over 150,000 clones, approximately 72% appearing once. Trimming cost V 2 bases and J 2 bases, with 14 bases left between them. The germline CDR1 and CDR2 sequences are SGDLS and YYNGEE. CDR3 length: 15 amino acids. The receptor comes from a female donor in good health and CMV-seronegative. The sequenced sample consisted of PBMCs. The chain employs TRBV9 and TRBJ2-7, with D perhaps TRBD1 (6 bases). The CDR3 region has the DNA TGTGCCAGCAGCGTGGGGGCCAACGAGGCCTACGAGCAGTACTTC. It specifies CASSVGANEAYEQYF. Variable domain in full (rest from reference TRBV9 and TRBJ2-7): DSGVTQTPKHLITATGQRVTLRCSPRSGDLSVYWYQQSLDQGLQFLIQYYNGEERAKGNILERFSAQQFPDLHSELNLSSLELGDSALYFCASSVGANEAYEQYFGPGTRLTVT.